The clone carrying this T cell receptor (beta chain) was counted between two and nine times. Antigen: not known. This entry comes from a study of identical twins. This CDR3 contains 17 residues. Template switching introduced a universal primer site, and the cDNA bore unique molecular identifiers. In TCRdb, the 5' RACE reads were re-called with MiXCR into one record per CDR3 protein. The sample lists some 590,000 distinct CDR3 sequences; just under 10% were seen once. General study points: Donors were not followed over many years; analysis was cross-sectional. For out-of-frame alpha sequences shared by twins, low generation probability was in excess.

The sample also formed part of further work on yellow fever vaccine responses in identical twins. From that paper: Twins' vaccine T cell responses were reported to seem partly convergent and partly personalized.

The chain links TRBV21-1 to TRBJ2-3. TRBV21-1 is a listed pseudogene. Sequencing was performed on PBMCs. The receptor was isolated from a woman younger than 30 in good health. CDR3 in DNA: TGTGCCAGCAGCAAAGCGACCTCTACCTCTTCCACAGATACGCAGTATTTT. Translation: CASSKATSTSSTDTQYF.